This TCR beta chain was sequenced during a study of blood T cell repertoires in COVID-19 (dated by TCRdb to the early 2020s). In terms of the full investigation: The collaborator samples originated in the United States, Italy and Spain and spanned the acute and convalescent phases of COVID-19. Deeply sampled blood TCRbeta repertoires from subjects exposed to, actively infected with, or recovered from COVID-19 were included in the dataset. Sample metadata almost always included a de-identified subject ID, COVID-19 status, age in years and sex. The material from the prospective study consisted of cDNA or gDNA derived from T cells, B-cell-depleted T cells, or PBMCs. Where available, HLA class I and class II types were taken from metadata supplied by the sample provider and were not determined by assay-based typing. A freely available public database, intended as a resource for researchers studying the immune response to SARS-CoV-2, is where the repertoires were released. Samples were obtained from the ongoing ImmuneRACE study (first 160 participants) and from about 1,300 subjects provided by 6 global collaborators. On the study overall, not on this receptor specifically: The amount of clinical and demographic metadata varied by source and participant and was provided uncurated.

Each collaborating institution followed its own protocols to collect whole blood in K2EDTA tubes. For TCRbeta analysis, collaborators shipped samples as frozen whole blood, isolated PBMCs, or DNA extracted from either of those sample types. As concerns this clone: What this receptor recognizes is not known. No quality values exist for individual bases; no much larger clone is one base distant.

CDR1 and CDR2 (KGHDR, SFDVKD) derive from the germline V gene. Trimming costs V 4 bases and J 5 bases, and their ends lie 16 bases apart. The CDR3 starts with the cysteine, ends with the phenylalanine, and has 15 residues. Of the read, only the CDR3 DNA is kept; its 45 bases are in frame from base 1. TCRbeta CDR3 regions were amplified from genomic DNA using the immunoSEQ Assay, a bias-controlled multiplex PCR. Processing in the source paper ran as follows. The number of nucleated cells in each sample was estimated by amplification of reference gene primers within the assay. Sequence reads were collapsed and filtered to measure the absolute abundance of every unique TCRbeta CDR3 rearrangement. For each sample, productive Simpson clonality was calculated by taking the square root of Simpson's diversity index across productive rearrangements. The source is immuneACCESS, and TCRdb retained only in-frame sequences with V and J called. Part of the clones is not carried over; for the studies checked, unresolved V genes explain less than half of this, and the remainder is unexplained. Clone size and V and J calls were adopted from that table, with D and trimming inferred from the DNA. The sample data list some 110,000 clones, and 75% to 90% of these were observed just once. Roughly 15% of the sample goes to the ten largest clones.

The chain is encoded by TRBV24-1 joined to TRBJ2-5; perhaps TRBD2 is the D gene, with 7 bases matching. Sequencing was done on a sample of peripheral blood. The clonotype originates from a man in his forties or fifties with acute or convalescent COVID-19. The CDR3 in this case is CATSDLGGADETQYF. The DNA reads TGTGCCACCAGTGACCTTGGGGGGGCTGACGAGACCCAGTACTTC.